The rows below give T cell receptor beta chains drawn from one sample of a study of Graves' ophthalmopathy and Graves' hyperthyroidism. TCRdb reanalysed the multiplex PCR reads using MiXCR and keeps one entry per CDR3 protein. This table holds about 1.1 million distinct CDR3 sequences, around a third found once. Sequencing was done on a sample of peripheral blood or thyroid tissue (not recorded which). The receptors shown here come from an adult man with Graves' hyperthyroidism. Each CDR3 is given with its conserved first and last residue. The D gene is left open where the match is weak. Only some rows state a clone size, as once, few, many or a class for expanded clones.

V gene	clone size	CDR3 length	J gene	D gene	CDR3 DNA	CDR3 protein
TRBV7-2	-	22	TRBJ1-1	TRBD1	TGTGCCAGCAAAGGGTCTCTCGGACAGGGGTCATTAGGGGGAGTGATGAACACTGAAGCTTTCTTT	CASKGSLGQGSLGGVMNTEAFF
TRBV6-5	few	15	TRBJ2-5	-	TGTGCCAGCAGTTACTCGCGCGGGCACCAAGAGACCCAGTACTTC	CASSYSRGHQETQYF
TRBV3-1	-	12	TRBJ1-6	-	TGTGCCAGCAGTCCCCGACAGAGACCCCTCCACTTT	CASSPRQRPLHF
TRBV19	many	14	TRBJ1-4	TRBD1	TGTGCCAGCCCCTCCGGGACAGGGCGTGAAAAACTGTTTTTT	CASPSGTGREKLFF
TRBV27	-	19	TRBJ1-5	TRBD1	TGTGCCAGCAGTTCCCACAGGGGGAAAGACGGGGTTCGCAATCAGCCCCAGCATTTT	CASSSHRGKDGVRNQPQHF
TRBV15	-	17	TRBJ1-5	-	TGTGCCACCAGCAGAGATCGTCTGACAGGCTCCGGTCAGCCCCAGCATTTT	CATSRDRLTGSGQPQHF
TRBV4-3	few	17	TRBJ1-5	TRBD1	TGCGCCAGCAGCCAAAAATTCGACAGGGCCAGCAATCAGCCCCAGCATTTT	CASSQKFDRASNQPQHF
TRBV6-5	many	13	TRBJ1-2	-	TGTGCCAGCAGTCCCAGGGAGGACTATGGCTACACCTTC	CASSPREDYGYTF
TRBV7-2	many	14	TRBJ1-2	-	TGTGCCAGCAGCTTGGCAGCCGCCAACTATGGCTACACCTTC	CASSLAAANYGYTF
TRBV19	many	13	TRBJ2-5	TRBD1	TGTGCCAGTACCACAGGGGGCGAAGAGACCCAGTACTTC	CASTTGGEETQYF
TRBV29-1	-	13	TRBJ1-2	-	TGCAGCGTTGAGGAGGGCAGGGGAGTCGGCTACACCTTC	CSVEEGRGVGYTF
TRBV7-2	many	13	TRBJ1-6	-	TGTGCCAGCACTACTTACAGAAATTCACCCCTCCACTTT	CASTTYRNSPLHF
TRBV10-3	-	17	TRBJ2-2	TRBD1	TGTGCCATCATCGGACAGGGGGCAGCGGCGAACACCGGGGAGCTGTTTTTT	CAIIGQGAAANTGELFF
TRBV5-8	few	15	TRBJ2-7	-	TGTGCCAGCAGCCTCCGGGACACCGGACCGTACGAGCAGTACTTC	CASSLRDTGPYEQYF
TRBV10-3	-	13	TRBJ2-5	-	TGTGCCATCAGGCGGGACCCGAAAGAGACCCAGTACTTC	CAIRRDPKETQYF
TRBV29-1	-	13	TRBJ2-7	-	TGCAGCGTTGAATTCGCGGCTGACTACGAGCAGTACTTC	CSVEFAADYEQYF
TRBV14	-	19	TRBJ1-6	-	TGTGCCAGCAGCCAAGATTTAACTTGGGAGAACTCCTATAATTCACCCCTCCACTTT	CASSQDLTWENSYNSPLHF
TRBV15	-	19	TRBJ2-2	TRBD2	TGTGCCACCAGCAGAGACCCGGGAGGGAGCTTCGGGTTCTCCGGGGAGCTGTTTTTT	CATSRDPGGSFGFSGELFF
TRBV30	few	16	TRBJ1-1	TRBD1	TGTGCCTGGAGTGTGAGATGGGGACAGGGAAAGGGTGAAGCTTTCTTT	CAWSVRWGQGKGEAFF
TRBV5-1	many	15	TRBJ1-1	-	TGCGCCAGCAGCGCCGGGACTGATCATCTGGATGAAGCTTTCTTT	CASSAGTDHLDEAFF
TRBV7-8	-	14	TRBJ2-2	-	TGTGCCACGGTCAGGGGATCGAACACCGGGGAGCTGTTTTTT	CATVRGSNTGELFF
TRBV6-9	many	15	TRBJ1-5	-	TGTGCCAGCAGCGGTAACGTTTCAAATAATCAGCCCCAGCATTTT	CASSGNVSNNQPQHF
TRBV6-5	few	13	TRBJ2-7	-	TGTGCCAGCAGCGCGGGACGAGCCTACGAGCAGTACTTC	CASSAGRAYEQYF
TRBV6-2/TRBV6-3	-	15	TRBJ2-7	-	TGTGCCAGCAGTCTGATCCGGGGTGAGCACTACGAGCAGTACTTC	CASSLIRGEHYEQYF
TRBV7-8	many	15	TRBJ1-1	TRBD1	TGTGCCAGCAGCTCAACTCGGACAGGGAGCACTGAAGCTTTCTTT	CASSSTRTGSTEAFF
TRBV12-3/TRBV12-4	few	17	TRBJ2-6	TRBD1	TGTGCCAGCAGTTCATACAGGGGGCTCCCTGGGGCCAACGTCCTGACTTTC	CASSSYRGLPGANVLTF
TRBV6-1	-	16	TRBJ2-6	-	TGTGCCAGCAGCCGGTCGGGAAACTCTGGGGCCAACGTCCTGACTTTC	CASSRSGNSGANVLTF
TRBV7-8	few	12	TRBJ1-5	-	TGTGCCAGCAGACAGAGAGATCAGCCCCAGCATTTT	CASRQRDQPQHF
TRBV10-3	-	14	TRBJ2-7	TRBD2	TGTGCCATCAGTCCGGCTAGCGGAGTCCACGAGCAGTACTTC	CAISPASGVHEQYF
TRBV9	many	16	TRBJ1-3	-	TGTGCCAGCAGCGTAGCGGCCCTAACCTCTGGAAACACCATATATTTT	CASSVAALTSGNTIYF
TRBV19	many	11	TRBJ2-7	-	TGTGCCAGCCGCCAAGCTGGCGAGCAGTACTTC	CASRQAGEQYF
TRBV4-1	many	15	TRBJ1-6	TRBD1	TGCGCCAGCAGGATATCCGGGACAGCTAATTCACCCCTCCACTTT	CASRISGTANSPLHF
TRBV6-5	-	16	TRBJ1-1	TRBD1	TGTGCCAGCAGTTACGTCCGACAGGGGCACGGCACTGAAGCTTTCTTT	CASSYVRQGHGTEAFF
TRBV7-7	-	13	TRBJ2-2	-	TGTGCCAGCAGCCCAGGGGCTGTCGGGGAGCTGTTTTTT	CASSPGAVGELFF
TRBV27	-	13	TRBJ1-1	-	TGTGCCAGCAGTTGGGTTCCCTCGACTGAAGCTTTCTTT	CASSWVPSTEAFF
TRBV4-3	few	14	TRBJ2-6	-	TGCGCCAGCAGCCAAGATGCTGGGGCCAACGTCCTGACTTTC	CASSQDAGANVLTF
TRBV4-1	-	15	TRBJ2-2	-	TGCGCCAGCAGCCAACGCACGGCAGACACCGGGGAGCTGTTTTTT	CASSQRTADTGELFF
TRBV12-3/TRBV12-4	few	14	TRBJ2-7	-	TGTGCCAGCAGTTTAACCAGGGGCTTCTACGAGCAGTACTTC	CASSLTRGFYEQYF
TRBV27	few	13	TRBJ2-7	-	TGTGCCAGCAGAGAGCGGGTTACCTACGAGCAGTACTTC	CASRERVTYEQYF
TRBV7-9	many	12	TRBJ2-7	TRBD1	TGTGCCAGCAGCCCGACAGGGAACGAGCAGTACTTC	CASSPTGNEQYF
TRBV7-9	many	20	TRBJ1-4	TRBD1	TGTGCCAGCAGCACGCCCCCCGGGACAGGGGGCCTTGCAACTAATGAAAAACTGTTTTTT	CASSTPPGTGGLATNEKLFF
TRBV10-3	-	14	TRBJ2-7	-	TGTGCCATCAGGGACGCTGCGGGGCTCTACGAGCAGTACTTC	CAIRDAAGLYEQYF
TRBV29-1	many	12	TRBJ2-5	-	TGCAGCCAGGCGGAGAGTCAAGAGACCCAGTACTTC	CSQAESQETQYF
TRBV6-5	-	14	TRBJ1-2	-	TGTGCCAGCAGTTACGGCTGGATGGGCTATTGCTACACCTTC	CASSYGWMGYCYTF
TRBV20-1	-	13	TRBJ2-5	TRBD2	TGCAGTTGGACTAGCGGGGGGGCGGAGACCCAGTACTTC	CSWTSGGAETQYF
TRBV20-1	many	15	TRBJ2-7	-	TGCAGTGTAGACGGGGGAGACGGTCCCTCCTACGAGCAGTACTTC	CSVDGGDGPSYEQYF
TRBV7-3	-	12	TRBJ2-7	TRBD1	TGTGCCAGCAGCTCGACAGGGGGCAAGGTGTACTTC	CASSSTGGKVYF
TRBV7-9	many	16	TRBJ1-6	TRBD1	TGTGCCAGCAGCTCTACAAGACAGGGGGCGGTTTCACCCCTCCACTTT	CASSSTRQGAVSPLHF
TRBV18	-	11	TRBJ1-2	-	TGTGCCAGCTCAGGGGACCGGGGCTACACCTTC	CASSGDRGYTF
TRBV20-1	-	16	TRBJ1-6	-	TGCAGTGCTAGTCGCCTCCGGGTAGTTTTTAATTCACCCCTCCACTTT	CSASRLRVVFNSPLHF
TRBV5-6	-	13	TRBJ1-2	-	TGTGCCAGCAGCTTGTTGGAGGACTATGGCTACACCTTC	CASSLLEDYGYTF
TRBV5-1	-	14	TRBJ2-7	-	TGCGCCAGCACCCGGCAGGGAGGTCGTGGGGAGCAGTACTTC	CASTRQGGRGEQYF
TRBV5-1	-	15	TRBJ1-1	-	TGCGCCAGCAGTTCGGGGGGGGGGGGACACACTGAAGCTTTCTTT	CASSSGGGGHTEAFF
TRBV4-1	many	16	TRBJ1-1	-	TGCGCCAGCAGCCAAGTTACGGGGTTGATGAACACTGAAGCTTTCTTT	CASSQVTGLMNTEAFF
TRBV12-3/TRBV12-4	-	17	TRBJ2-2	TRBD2	TGTGCCAGCAGTTTGAGCCTAGCGGGAACGAACACCGGGGAGCTGTTTTTT	CASSLSLAGTNTGELFF